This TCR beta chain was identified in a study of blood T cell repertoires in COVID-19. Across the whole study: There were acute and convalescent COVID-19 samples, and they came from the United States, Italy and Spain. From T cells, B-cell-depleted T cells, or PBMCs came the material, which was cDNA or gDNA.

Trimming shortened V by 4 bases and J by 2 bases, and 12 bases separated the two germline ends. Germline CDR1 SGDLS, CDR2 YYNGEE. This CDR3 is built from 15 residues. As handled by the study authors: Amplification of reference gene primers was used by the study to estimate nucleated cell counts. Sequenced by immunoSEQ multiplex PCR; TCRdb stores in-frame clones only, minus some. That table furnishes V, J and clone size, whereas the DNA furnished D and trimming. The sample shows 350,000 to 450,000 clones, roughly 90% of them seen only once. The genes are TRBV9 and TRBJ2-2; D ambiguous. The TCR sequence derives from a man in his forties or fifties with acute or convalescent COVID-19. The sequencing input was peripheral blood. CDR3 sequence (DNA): TGTGCCAGCAGCCCGAGCAGCGAAAACACCGGGGAGCTGTTTTTT. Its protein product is CASSPSSENTGELFF.